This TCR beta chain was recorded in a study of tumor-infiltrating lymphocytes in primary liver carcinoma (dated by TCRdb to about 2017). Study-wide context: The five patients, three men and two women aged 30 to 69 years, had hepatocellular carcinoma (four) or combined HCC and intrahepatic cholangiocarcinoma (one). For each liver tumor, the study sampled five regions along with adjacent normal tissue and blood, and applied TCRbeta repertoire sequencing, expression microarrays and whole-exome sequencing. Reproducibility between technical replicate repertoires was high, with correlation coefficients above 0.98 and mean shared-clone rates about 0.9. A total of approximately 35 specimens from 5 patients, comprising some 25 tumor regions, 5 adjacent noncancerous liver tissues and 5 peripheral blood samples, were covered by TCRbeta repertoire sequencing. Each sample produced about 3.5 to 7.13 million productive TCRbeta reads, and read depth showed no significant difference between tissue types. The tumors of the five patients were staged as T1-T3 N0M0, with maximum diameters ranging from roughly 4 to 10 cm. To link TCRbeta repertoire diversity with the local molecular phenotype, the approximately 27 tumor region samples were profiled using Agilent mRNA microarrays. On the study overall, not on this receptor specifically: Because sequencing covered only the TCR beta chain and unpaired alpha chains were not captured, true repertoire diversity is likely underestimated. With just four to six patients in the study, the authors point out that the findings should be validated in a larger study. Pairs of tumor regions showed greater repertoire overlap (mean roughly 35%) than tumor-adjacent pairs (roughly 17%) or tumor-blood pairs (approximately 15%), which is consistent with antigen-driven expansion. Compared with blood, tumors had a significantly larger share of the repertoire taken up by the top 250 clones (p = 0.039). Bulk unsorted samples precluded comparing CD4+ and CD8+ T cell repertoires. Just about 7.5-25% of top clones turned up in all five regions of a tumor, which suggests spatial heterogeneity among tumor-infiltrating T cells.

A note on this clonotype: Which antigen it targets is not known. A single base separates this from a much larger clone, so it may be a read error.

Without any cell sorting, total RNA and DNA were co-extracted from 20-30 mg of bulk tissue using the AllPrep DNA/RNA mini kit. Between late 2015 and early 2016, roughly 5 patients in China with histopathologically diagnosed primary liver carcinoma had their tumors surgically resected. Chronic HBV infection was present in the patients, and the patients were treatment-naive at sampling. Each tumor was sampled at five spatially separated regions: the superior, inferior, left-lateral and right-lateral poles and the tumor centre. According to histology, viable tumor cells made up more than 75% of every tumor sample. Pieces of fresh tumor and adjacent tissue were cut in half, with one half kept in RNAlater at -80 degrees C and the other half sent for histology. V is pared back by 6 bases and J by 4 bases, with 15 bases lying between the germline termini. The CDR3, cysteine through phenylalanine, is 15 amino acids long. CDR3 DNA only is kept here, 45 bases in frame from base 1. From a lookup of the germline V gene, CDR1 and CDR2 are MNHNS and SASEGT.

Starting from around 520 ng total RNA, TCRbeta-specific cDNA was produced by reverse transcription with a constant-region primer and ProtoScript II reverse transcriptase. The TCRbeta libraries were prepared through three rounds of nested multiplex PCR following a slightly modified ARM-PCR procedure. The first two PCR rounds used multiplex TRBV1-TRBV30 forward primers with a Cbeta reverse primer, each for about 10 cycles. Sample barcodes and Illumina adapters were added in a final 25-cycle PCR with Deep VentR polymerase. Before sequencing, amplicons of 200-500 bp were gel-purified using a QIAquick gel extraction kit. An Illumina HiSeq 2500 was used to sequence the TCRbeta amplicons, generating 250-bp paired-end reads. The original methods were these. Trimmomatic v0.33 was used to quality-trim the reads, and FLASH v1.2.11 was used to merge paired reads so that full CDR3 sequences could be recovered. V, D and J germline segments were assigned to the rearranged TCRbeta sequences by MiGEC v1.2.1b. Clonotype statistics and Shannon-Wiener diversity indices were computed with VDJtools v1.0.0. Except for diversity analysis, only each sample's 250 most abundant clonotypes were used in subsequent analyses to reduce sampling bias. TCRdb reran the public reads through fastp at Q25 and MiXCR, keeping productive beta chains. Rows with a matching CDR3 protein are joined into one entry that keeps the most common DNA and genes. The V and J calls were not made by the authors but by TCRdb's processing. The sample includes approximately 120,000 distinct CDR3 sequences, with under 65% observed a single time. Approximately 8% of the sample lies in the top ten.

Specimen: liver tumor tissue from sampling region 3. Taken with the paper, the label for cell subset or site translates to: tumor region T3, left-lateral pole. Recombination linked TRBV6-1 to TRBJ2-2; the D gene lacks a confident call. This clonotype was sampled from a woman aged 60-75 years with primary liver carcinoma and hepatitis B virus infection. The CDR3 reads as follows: CASSSHGVATGELFF. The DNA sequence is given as TGTGCCAGCAGCTCACATGGGGTGGCCACCGGGGAGCTGTTTTTT.